These 14 T cell receptor beta chains came from one sample sequenced in a study of regulatory T cells in long-lasting Graves disease. The time point was: newly diagnosed GD, antithyroid drugs for less than 3 months. PBMC RNA served as the TCR library source. Assembly of TCR beta libraries relied on iRepertoire HTBI primers together with Arm-PCR of CDR3 regions. Via MiXCR, TCRdb re-called the multiplex PCR reads, giving one row per CDR3 protein. Found here are 540,000 or so distinct CDR3 sequences, about 13% of them singletons; the top ten hold approximately 9.3%. The sample was also reused in another study, on T cells in Graves' hyperthyroidism and ophthalmopathy.

The material was peripheral blood mononuclear cells (PBMCs), obtained at new diagnosis, from a patient treated with antithyroid drugs. The receptors derive from a man younger than 45 with Graves disease.

This clonotype occurred many times. This rearrangement joins TRBV30 to TRBJ2-5; no clear D gene. CDR3 length: 10 residues. The germline gives CDR1 GTSNPN, CDR2 SVGIG (reference sequence). Trimming stripped 6 bases from V and 5 bases from J, with 7 bases between. The CDR3 DNA reads TGTGCCTGTAAAGCGGAGACCCAGTACTTC. It is translated as CACKAETQYF.

The chain's CDR3 is CASSFGTLVSGQYF. CDR3 nucleotide sequence: TGTGCCAGCAGCTTCGGGACGTTAGTGAGCGGGCAGTACTTC. The V and J genes are TRBV5-6 and TRBJ2-7, with D perhaps matching TRBD1 or TRBD2 (5 bases each). The CDR3 is 14 residues long. Germline V gives CDR1 SGHDT, CDR2 YYEEEE. The ends were cut back, 2 bases at V and 9 bases at J, with 18 bases in the middle. The full variable domain, in which reference TRBV5-6 and TRBJ2-7 provide the parts outside the CDR3, is DAGVTQSPTHLIKTRGQQVTLRCSPKSGHDTVSWYQQALGQGPQFIFQYYEEEERQRGNFPDRFSGHQFPNYSSELNVNALLLGDSALYLCASSFGTLVSGQYFGPGTRLTVT.

Worth noting for this clonotype: With a much larger clone just one base away, this may be a read error. The J gene is TRBJ1-2, the V gene TRBV7-2; tentative D call: TRBD1 (5 bases). The CDR3 is made up of 17 amino acids. V was cut by 5 bases and J by 7 bases, with 26 bases left in between. The germline V gene has CDR1 SGHTA and CDR2 FQGNSA. The CDR3 DNA reads TGTGCCAGCAGCCCGCGCTCTGGGGGAGTAGAATTCTGTGGCTACACCTTC. Amino acid sequence: CASSPRSGGVEFCGYTF.

The rearrangement uses TRBV6-5 and TRBJ1-6; tentatively, D is TRBD1 (6 bases). The CDR3 runs to 15 residues. The ends were cut back, 4 bases at V and 7 bases at J, with 14 bases in the middle. Germline CDR1 and CDR2: MNHEY and SVGAGI. The CDR3 DNA sequence: TGTGCCAGCAGTTTCTCCGGGGGGCTCAATTCACCCCTCCACTTT. This gives the protein CASSFSGGLNSPLHF.

J is TRBJ2-1 and V is TRBV27; no reliable D call. The CDR3 runs to 12 residues. Germline assignment: CDR1 MNHEY and CDR2 SMNVEV (reference sequence). Trimming cost V 5 bases and J 4 bases, with 6 bases left between them. CDR3 sequence: CASSIRYNEQFF. The DNA of the CDR3 is TGTGCCAGCAGTATAAGATACAATGAGCAGTTCTTC.

The chain uses TRBV5-1 and TRBJ2-7, with TRBD1 identical over 9 bases. Trimming removed 5 bases from V and 2 bases from J; junction bases left unmatched: 8. Germline V gives CDR1 SGHRS, CDR2 YFSETQ. The CDR3 sequence is 15 residues long. The DNA of the CDR3 is TGCGCCAGCAGACGAACCGGGACAGGGCCCTACGAGCAGTACTTC. It yields the protein CASRRTGTGPYEQYF. Using reference TRBV5-1 and TRBJ2-7 for the parts outside the CDR3, the full variable domain is KAGVTQTPRYLIKTRGQQVTLSCSPISGHRSVSWYQQTPGQGLQFLFEYFSETQRNKGNFPGRFSGRQFSNSRSEMNVSTLELGDSALYLCASRRTGTGPYEQYFGPGTRLTVT.

This clonotype was counted many times. The V call is TRBV12-3 or TRBV12-4, the J call TRBJ2-1; 8 positions agree with TRBD2. The CDR3 is made up of 14 amino acids. Trimming at V came to 3 bases and at J to 8 bases, leaving 6 bases not matched to a gene. CDR3 sequence reads: CASSFYSGVDEQFF. The CDR3 region has the DNA TGTGCCAGCAGTTTTTATAGCGGGGTCGATGAGCAGTTCTTC.

V gene TRBV9 combines with J gene TRBJ2-7; 7 bases are a match to TRBD2. The V gene end was trimmed by 5 bases and the J gene end by 2 bases; junction bases not matched to a gene: 7. Germline V gene sequence: CDR1 SGDLS, CDR2 YYNGEE. The CDR3 extends over 14 amino acids. Written as DNA, the CDR3 is TGTGCCAGCAGTTCCGGGACTATCACCTACGAGCAGTACTTC. Its protein is CASSSGTITYEQYF.

The chain carries TRBV2 and TRBJ2-3; possible D gene TRBD2, 7 bases. The CDR3 totals 15 residues. The germline gives CDR1 SNHLY, CDR2 FYNNEI. Trimming removed 4 bases from V and 3 bases from J, with 14 bases in between. For the CDR3, the DNA is TGTGCCAGCAGTGTGGGGGGCGGGAGAACAGATACGCAGTATTTT. It translates to CASSVGGGRTDTQYF.

CDR3 residues: CASSPSGDPTFQETQYF. DNA of the CDR3: TGTGCCAGCAGCCCTTCGGGGGACCCAACCTTCCAAGAGACCCAGTACTTC. This chain connects TRBV3-1 to TRBJ2-5; D perhaps matches TRBD2 (6 bases). The CDR3 length is 17 residues. The germline V gene encodes CDR1 LGHDT and CDR2 YNNKEL (reference sequence). The V and J ends lost 4 bases and 1 base respectively, with 19 bases between them.

This CDR3 reads CASSYSRQGPYEQYF. The CDR3 DNA is TGTGCCAGCAGTTACTCGAGACAGGGCCCCTACGAGCAGTACTTC. The V gene is TRBV6-6, the J gene TRBJ2-7; TRBD1 aligns across 7 bases. The CDR3 length is 15 residues. Trimming took 0 bases from V and 2 from J; bases not matched to a gene: 4. In germline, CDR1 is MNHNY, CDR2 SVGAGI (reference sequence).

Only a few counts were recorded for this clonotype. This chain links TRBV27 with TRBJ2-1, with D perhaps matching TRBD2 (6 bases). The CDR3 is made up of 14 amino acids. V was clipped by 4 bases and J by 10 bases, with 17 bases between them. CDR1 MNHEY and CDR2 SMNVEV come from the germline V gene (reference sequence). CDR3 DNA sequence: TGTGCCAGCAGTTGGGACTCGTCTCGGGGGGAGCAGTTCTTC. Translation gives CASSWDSSRGEQFF.

The chain recombines TRBV3-1 with TRBJ2-2, with 7 nucleotides matching TRBD2. CDR1 LGHDT and CDR2 YNNKEL come from the germline V gene (reference sequence). The CDR3 spans 16 residues. J lost 5 bases, V lost 4 bases, and 10 bases had no gene match. Written as DNA, the CDR3 is TGTGCCAGCAGCCGACGGAGAGGGAGGGATACCGGGGAGCTGTTTTTT. Translation gives CASSRRRGRDTGELFF.

As for this clonotype: The CDR3 carries no conserved terminal phenylalanine or tryptophan, so it likely arises from a read error. The rearrangement links TRBV24-1 to TRBJ2-5; TRBD2 might be the D (5 bases). CDR1 is KGHDR and CDR2 is SFDVKD in the germline V gene. This CDR3 is 13 amino acids long. Trimming stripped 3 bases from V and 4 bases from J, with 8 bases between. The CDR3 bases are TGTGCCACCAGTGATACTAGTGCAGAGACCCAGTACCTC. It is translated as CATSDTSAETQYL.